These 2 T cell receptor beta chains share one sample of origin, sequenced in a study of T-cell memory formation after mild COVID-19. TCRdb recomputed calls from the 5' RACE reads with MiXCR, one row per CDR3 protein. Among tens of thousands of distinct CDR3 sequences listed, about 16% were seen once. Sequencing was done on a sample of PBMCs or a T cell subset sorted from them (not recorded which). These receptor sequences come from an adult who had mild COVID-19 (a few samples of this study predate the infection). Cell type and time point are not known.

This clonotype was picked up many times. The chain has TRBV12-5 and TRBJ2-1; 14 bases are a match to TRBD2. Germline assignment: CDR1 LGHNT and CDR2 FRNRAP. The J segment lost 0 bases and the V segment lost 6 bases, leaving 7 bases of the junction unmatched. This CDR3 is built from 18 residues. CDR3 in amino acids: CASGPGLAGDPSYNEQFF. CDR3 DNA: TGTGCTAGTGGCCCGGGACTAGCGGGAGACCCCTCCTACAATGAGCAGTTCTTC. The whole variable domain, remainder taken from reference TRBV12-5 and TRBJ2-1, is DARVTQTPRHKVTEMGQEVTMRCQPILGHNTVFWYRQTMMQGLELLAYFRNRAPLDDSGMPKDRFSAEMPDATLATLKIQPSEPRDSAVYFCASGPGLAGDPSYNEQFFGPGTRLTVL.

This clonotype was observed many times. This sequence joins TRBV7-2 and TRBJ1-1, with 7 bases lining up with TRBD1. Looked up from germline, CDR1 is SGHTA and CDR2 is FQGNSA. V lost 2 bases, J lost 3 bases, and 6 bases stayed unmatched. The CDR3 has 15 residues. The chain's CDR3 is CASSLRGPGDTEAFF. CDR3 DNA: TGTGCCAGCAGCTTAAGGGGGCCGGGGGACACTGAAGCTTTCTTT.